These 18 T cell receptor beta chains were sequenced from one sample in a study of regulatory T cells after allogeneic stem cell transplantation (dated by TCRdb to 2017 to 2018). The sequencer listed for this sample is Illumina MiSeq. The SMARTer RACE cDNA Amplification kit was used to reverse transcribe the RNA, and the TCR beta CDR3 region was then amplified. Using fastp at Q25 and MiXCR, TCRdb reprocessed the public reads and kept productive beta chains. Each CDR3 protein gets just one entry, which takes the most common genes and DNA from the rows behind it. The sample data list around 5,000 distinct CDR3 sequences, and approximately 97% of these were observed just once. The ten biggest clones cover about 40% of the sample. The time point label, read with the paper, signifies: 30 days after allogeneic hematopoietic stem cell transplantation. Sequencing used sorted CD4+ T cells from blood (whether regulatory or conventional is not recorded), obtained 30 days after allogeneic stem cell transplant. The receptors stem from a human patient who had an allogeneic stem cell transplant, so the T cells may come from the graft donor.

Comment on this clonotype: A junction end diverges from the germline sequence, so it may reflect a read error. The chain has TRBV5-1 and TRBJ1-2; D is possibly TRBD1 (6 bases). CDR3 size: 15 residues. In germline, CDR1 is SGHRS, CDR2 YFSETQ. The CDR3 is CAIGLRGDTDYGYYF. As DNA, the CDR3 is TGTGCCATCGGCTTGAGGGGGGACACGGATTATGGCTACTACTTC. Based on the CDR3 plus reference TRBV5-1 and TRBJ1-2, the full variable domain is KAGVTQTPRYLIKTRGQQVTLSCSPISGHRSVSWYQQTPGQGLQFLFEYFSETQRNKGNFPGRFSGRQFSNSRSEMNVSTLELGDSALYLCAIGLRGDTDYGYYFGSGTRLTVV.

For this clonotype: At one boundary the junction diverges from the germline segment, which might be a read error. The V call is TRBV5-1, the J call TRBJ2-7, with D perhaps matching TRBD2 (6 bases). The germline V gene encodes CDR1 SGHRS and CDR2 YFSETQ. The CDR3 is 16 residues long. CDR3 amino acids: CASHPGKSGYNSHLYF. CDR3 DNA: TGCGCCAGTCACCCTGGGAAGAGCGGGTACAACTCCCACCTGTACTTT.

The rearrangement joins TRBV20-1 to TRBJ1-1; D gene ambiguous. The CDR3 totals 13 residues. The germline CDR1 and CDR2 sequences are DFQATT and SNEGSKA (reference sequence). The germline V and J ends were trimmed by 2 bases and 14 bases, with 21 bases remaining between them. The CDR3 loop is CSARKVVYTEEFF. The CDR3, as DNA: TGCAGTGCTAGAAAGGTCGTGTACACTGAAGAGTTCTTT.

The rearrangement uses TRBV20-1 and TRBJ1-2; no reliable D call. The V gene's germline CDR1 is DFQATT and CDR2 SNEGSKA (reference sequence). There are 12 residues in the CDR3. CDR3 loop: CIAINAEYGYTF. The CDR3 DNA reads TGCATTGCGATAAATGCGGAATATGGCTACACCTTC.

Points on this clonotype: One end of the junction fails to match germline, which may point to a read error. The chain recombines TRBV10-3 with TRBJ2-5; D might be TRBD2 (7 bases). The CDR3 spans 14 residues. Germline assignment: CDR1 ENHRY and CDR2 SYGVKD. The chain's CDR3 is CATSSQRGGETQYF. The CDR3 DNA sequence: TGTGCCACCAGTTCCCAGAGGGGGGGAGAGACCCAGTACTTC.

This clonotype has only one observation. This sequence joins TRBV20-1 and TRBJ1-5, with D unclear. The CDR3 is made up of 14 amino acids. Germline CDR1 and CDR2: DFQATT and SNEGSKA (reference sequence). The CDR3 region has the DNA TGCGGCACTAGAGGTCCCCTGTCTACGGGTCCACAGCATTTT. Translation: CGTRGPLSTGPQHF.

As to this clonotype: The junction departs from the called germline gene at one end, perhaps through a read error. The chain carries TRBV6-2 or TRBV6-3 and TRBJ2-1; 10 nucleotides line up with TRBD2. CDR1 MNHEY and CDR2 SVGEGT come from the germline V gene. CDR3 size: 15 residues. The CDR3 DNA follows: TGCGGCAGCAGTACGCGGACTAGCGGTTCCCAGAGGAAGTCCTTC. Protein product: CGSSTRTSGSQRKSF.

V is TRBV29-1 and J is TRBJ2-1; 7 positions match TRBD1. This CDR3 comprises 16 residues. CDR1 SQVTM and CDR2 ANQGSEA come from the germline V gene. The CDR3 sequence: CVVSTGTACSYNEAFF. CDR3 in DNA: TGCGTCGTGTCCACTGGGACAGCGTGCTCATACAATGAAGCTTTCTTC.

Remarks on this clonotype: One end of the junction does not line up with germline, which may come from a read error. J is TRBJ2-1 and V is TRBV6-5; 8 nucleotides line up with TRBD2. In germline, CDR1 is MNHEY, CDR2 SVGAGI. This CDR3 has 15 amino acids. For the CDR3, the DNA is TGTGCCAGCAGGACCCTGTCGGGAGGGCCGGGTGAGCATTTCTTC. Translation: CASRTLSGGPGEHFF.

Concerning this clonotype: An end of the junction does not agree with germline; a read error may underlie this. The CDR3 reads CATRTRKSENSPLQF. The DNA of the CDR3 is TGTGCCACCAGGACTAGGAAGTCCGAAAATTCACCCCTCCAATTT. The gene calls are TRBV2 and TRBJ1-6; D remains unclear. Germline CDR1 and CDR2: SNHLY and FYNNEI. The length of the CDR3 is 15 residues.

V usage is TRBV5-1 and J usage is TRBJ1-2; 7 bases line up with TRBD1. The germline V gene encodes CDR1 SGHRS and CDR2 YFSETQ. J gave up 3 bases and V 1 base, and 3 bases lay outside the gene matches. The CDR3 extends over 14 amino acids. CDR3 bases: TGCGCCAGCAGCTTGCAGGGGGGTGACTATGGCTACACCTTC. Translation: CASSLQGGDYGYTF.

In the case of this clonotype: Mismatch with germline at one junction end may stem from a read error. The CDR3 reads CASSRPAGTGSYEQSF. CDR3 nucleotides: TGCGCCAGCAGCCGACCCGCCGGGACAGGCTCCTACGAGCAGTCCTTC. The chain carries TRBV5-1 and TRBJ2-7; 8 bases align to TRBD1. Per the germline V gene, CDR1 is SGHRS and CDR2 is YFSETQ. The CDR3 consists of 16 residues.

As DNA, the CDR3 is TGTGCCAGCAGAAGACAAGAAACTAATGAAAAACTGTTTTTT. Protein sequence: CASRRQETNEKLFF. The chain has TRBV6-5 and TRBJ1-4; D remains unclear. The CDR3 runs to 14 residues. The germline CDR1 and CDR2 sequences are MNHEY and SVGAGI. V was pared by 6 bases and J by 1 base, with 9 bases between.

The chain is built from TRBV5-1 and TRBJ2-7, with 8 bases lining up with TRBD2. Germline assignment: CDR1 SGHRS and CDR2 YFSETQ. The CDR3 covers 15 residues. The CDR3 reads CGDSMIAGSMYEQYF. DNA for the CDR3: TGCGGCGACAGCATGATAGCGGGATCCATGTACGAGCAGTACTTC.

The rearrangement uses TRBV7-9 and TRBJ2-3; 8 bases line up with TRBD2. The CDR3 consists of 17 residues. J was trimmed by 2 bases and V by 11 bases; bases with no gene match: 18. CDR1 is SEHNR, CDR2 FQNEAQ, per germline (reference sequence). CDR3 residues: CACAPTWPSGYTDTQYF. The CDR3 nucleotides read TGTGCCTGCGCCCCCACCTGGCCTAGCGGGTACACAGATACGCAGTATTTT.

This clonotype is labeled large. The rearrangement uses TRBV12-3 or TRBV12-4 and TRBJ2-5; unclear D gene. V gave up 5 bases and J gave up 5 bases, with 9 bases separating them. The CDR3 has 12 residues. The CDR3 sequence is CASSRGSETQYF. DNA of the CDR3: TGTGCCAGCAGTAGAGGTAGCGAGACCCAGTACTTC.

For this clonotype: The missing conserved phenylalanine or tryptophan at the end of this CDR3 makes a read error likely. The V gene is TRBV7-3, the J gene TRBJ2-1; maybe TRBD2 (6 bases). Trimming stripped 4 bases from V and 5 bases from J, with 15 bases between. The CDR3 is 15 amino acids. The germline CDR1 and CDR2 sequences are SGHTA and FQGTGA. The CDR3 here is CASSSTGENNNEQFV. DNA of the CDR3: TGTGCCAGCAGCTCAACGGGAGAAAACAACAATGAGCAGTTCGTC.

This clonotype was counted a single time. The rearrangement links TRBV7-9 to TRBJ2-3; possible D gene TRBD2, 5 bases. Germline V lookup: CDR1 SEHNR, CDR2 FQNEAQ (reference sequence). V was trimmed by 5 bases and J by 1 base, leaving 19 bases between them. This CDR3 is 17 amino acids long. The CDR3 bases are TGTGCCAGCAGCCCTAGCTGCACTGGCGGGTGCACAGATACGCAGTATTTT. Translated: CASSPSCTGGCTDTQYF.